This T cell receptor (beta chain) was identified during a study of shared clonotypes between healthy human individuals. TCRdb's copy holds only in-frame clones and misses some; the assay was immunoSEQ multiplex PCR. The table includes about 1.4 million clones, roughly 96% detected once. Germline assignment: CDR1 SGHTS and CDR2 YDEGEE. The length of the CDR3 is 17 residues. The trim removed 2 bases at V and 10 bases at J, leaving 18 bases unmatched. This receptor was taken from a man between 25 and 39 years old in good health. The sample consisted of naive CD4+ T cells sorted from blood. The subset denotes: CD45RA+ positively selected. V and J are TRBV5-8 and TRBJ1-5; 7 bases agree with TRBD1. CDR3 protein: CASSFRQGPDPLLPQHF. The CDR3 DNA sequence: TGTGCCAGCAGCTTTCGACAGGGCCCAGACCCCCTATTACCCCAGCATTTT.